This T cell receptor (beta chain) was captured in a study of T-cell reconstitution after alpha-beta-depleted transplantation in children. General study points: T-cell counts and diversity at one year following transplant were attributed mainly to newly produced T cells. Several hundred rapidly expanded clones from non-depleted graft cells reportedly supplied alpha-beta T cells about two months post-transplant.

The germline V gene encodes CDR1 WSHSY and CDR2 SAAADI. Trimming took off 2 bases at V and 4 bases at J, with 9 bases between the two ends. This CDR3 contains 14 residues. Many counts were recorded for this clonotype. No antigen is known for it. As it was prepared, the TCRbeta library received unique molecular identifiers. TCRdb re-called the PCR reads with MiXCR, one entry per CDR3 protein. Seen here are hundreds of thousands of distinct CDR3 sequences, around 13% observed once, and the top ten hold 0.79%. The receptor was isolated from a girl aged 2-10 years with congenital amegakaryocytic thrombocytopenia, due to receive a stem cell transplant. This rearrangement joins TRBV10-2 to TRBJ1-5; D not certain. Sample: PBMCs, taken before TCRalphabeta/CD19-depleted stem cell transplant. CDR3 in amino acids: CASSEGEGNQPQHF. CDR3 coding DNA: TGCGCCAGCAGTGAGGGGGAAGGGAATCAGCCCCAGCATTTT.